A selection of T cell receptor beta chains follows, all from one sample in a study of beta chain features in type 1 diabetes. Data came from immunoSEQ multiplex PCR; TCRdb stores just in-frame clones and leaves some out. There are hundreds of thousands of clones in the sample; 10% to 12% occur only once, and over 0.035% lies in the top ten. The sequencing sample was made of naive CD4+ T cells from blood. These receptor sequences come from a woman aged 18 to 35 in good health. The CDR3 runs from the conserved cysteine through the conserved F or W. The D gene is left open where the match is weak. Expanded clones get a size class; other rows say once, few or many, or leave the size out.

D: -
V: TRBV19
J: TRBJ1-1
size: few
CDR3: CASRPIRENTEAFF
DNA: TGTGCGAGTAGGCCGATTCGGGAGAACACTGAAGCTTTCTTT

D: -
V: TRBV13
J: TRBJ2-6
size: few
CDR3: CASSRITRGANVLTF
DNA: TGTGCCAGCAGCCGTATAACACGGGGGGCCAACGTCCTGACTTTC

D: -
V: TRBV7-9
J: TRBJ1-2
size: -
CDR3: CASSPFRSRLNYGYTF
DNA: TGTGCCAGCAGCCCATTTCGGTCCAGGTTAAACTATGGCTACACCTTC

D: TRBD2
V: TRBV4-2
J: TRBJ2-1
size: -
CDR3: CASSQGVYLSGRANEQFF
DNA: TGTGCCAGCAGCCAAGGAGTGTATTTGAGCGGGAGGGCGAATGAGCAGTTCTTC

D: -
V: TRBV15
J: TRBJ1-5
size: -
CDR3: CATRLTGSNQPQHF
DNA: TGTGCCACCAGGCTCACAGGTAGCAATCAGCCCCAGCATTTT

D: -
V: TRBV30
J: TRBJ1-4
size: -
CDR3: CAVETGTTNEKLFF
DNA: TGTGCCGTGGAGACAGGAACAACTAATGAAAAACTGTTTTTT

D: -
V: TRBV9
J: TRBJ1-3
size: few
CDR3: CASSLNGNTIYF
DNA: TGTGCCAGCAGCCTCAATGGAAACACCATATATTTT

D: TRBD1
V: TRBV18
J: TRBJ2-1
size: -
CDR3: CASSTGYPYNEQFF
DNA: TGTGCCAGCTCGACAGGGTACCCCTACAATGAGCAGTTCTTC

D: -
V: TRBV19
J: TRBJ2-6
size: -
CDR3: CASSMMETGANVLTF
DNA: TGTGCCAGTAGTATGATGGAAACTGGGGCCAACGTCCTGACTTTC

D: TRBD1
V: TRBV19
J: TRBJ2-7
size: -
CDR3: CASSADQLRDRAGEQYF
DNA: TGTGCCAGTAGCGCAGACCAGCTCCGGGACAGGGCTGGCGAGCAGTACTTC

D: -
V: TRBV30
J: TRBJ2-5
size: few
CDR3: CAWSADLTQYF
DNA: TGTGCCTGGAGTGCCGACCTGACCCAGTACTTC

D: -
V: TRBV30
J: TRBJ2-1
size: few
CDR3: CAWSVGTYNEQFF
DNA: TGTGCCTGGAGTGTAGGGACATACAATGAGCAGTTCTTC

D: -
V: TRBV7-2
J: TRBJ1-5
size: -
CDR3: CASSQYTLENQPQHF
DNA: TGTGCCAGCAGTCAGTACACGCTAGAGAATCAGCCCCAGCATTTT

D: -
V: TRBV14
J: TRBJ1-1
size: few
CDR3: CASSLWDTREGNTEAFF
DNA: TGTGCCAGCAGCCTTTGGGACACCAGAGAGGGGAACACTGAAGCTTTCTTT

D: -
V: TRBV28
J: TRBJ2-3
size: few
CDR3: CASSNPDSSADTQYF
DNA: TGTGCCAGCAGTAATCCGGACAGCAGCGCAGATACGCAGTATTTT

D: -
V: TRBV9
J: TRBJ2-6
size: -
CDR3: CASSAPRGPDSGANVLTF
DNA: TGTGCCAGCAGCGCCCCCAGGGGCCCGGACTCTGGGGCCAACGTCCTGACTTTC

D: -
V: TRBV29-1
J: TRBJ1-1
size: few
CDR3: CSAVGQGNTEAFF
DNA: TGCAGCGCGGTGGGGCAGGGAAACACTGAAGCTTTCTTT

D: -
V: TRBV30
J: TRBJ2-7
size: -
CDR3: CAWGLRVPYEQYF
DNA: TGTGCCTGGGGGCTGCGGGTACCCTACGAGCAGTACTTC

D: -
V: TRBV29-1
J: TRBJ1-4
size: few
CDR3: CSAANTGTNEKLFF
DNA: TGCAGCGCTGCTAACACAGGAACTAATGAAAAACTGTTTTTT

D: -
V: TRBV14
J: TRBJ2-5
size: few
CDR3: CASSQDVARQETQYF
DNA: TGTGCCAGCAGCCAAGATGTCGCCAGACAAGAGACCCAGTACTTC

D: TRBD2
V: TRBV7-2
J: TRBJ2-7
size: -
CDR3: CATRGHSSGRASEQYF
DNA: TGTGCCACAAGGGGGCACAGTAGCGGGAGGGCCTCCGAGCAGTACTTC

D: TRBD2
V: TRBV30
J: TRBJ2-5
size: few
CDR3: CAWSAGTKRETQYF
DNA: TGTGCCTGGAGCGCCGGGACTAAGCGAGAGACCCAGTACTTC

D: -
V: TRBV5-1
J: TRBJ2-1
size: few
CDR3: CASSFGQTYNEQFF
DNA: TGCGCCAGCAGCTTCGGACAGACCTACAATGAGCAGTTCTTC

D: TRBD2
V: TRBV15
J: TRBJ2-7
size: few
CDR3: CATSRGLAGPSEYF
DNA: TGTGCCACCAGCAGAGGACTAGCGGGGCCGTCGGAGTACTTC

D: -
V: TRBV7-3
J: TRBJ2-1
size: -
CDR3: CASSPWGGTGNEQFF
DNA: TGTGCCAGCAGCCCCTGGGGAGGCACTGGCAATGAGCAGTTCTTC

D: TRBD1
V: TRBV28
J: TRBJ2-2
size: -
CDR3: CASFQGAGTGELFF
DNA: TGTGCCAGCTTCCAGGGGGCAGGCACCGGGGAGCTGTTTTTT

D: -
V: TRBV13
J: TRBJ2-7
size: few
CDR3: CASSRGPYEQYF
DNA: TGTGCCAGCAGCCGCGGACCCTACGAGCAGTACTTC

D: -
V: TRBV7-2
J: TRBJ2-5
size: -
CDR3: CASSGGETQYF
DNA: TGTGCCAGCAGCGGGGGGGAGACCCAGTACTTC

D: TRBD1
V: TRBV2
J: TRBJ1-2
size: -
CDR3: CASSETGAGGYTF
DNA: TGTGCCAGCAGTGAAACAGGGGCCGGTGGCTACACCTTC

D: -
V: TRBV11-2
J: TRBJ2-1
size: few
CDR3: CASSSLNEQFF
DNA: TGTGCCAGCAGCTCATTAAATGAGCAGTTCTTC

D: -
V: TRBV9
J: TRBJ1-5
size: -
CDR3: CASSAHREDQPQHF
DNA: TGTGCCAGCAGCGCCCATAGAGAGGACCAGCCCCAGCATTTT

D: -
V: TRBV7-2
J: TRBJ1-2
size: few
CDR3: CASSLLVGDGYTF
DNA: TGTGCCAGCAGCTTATTGGTGGGCGACGGCTACACCTTC

D: -
V: TRBV7-3
J: TRBJ2-3
size: -
CDR3: CASSLNPLGDTQYF
DNA: TGTGCCAGCAGCTTAAACCCACTCGGCGATACGCAGTATTTT

D: -
V: TRBV2
J: TRBJ2-7
size: -
CDR3: CASRRQGGDSYEQYF
DNA: TGTGCCAGCAGAAGACAGGGAGGGGACTCCTACGAGCAGTACTTC

D: TRBD1
V: TRBV4-3
J: TRBJ1-3
size: few
CDR3: CASSNRQGSGNTIYF
DNA: TGCGCCAGCAGCAACCGACAGGGCTCTGGAAACACCATATATTTT

D: -
V: TRBV25-1
J: TRBJ1-2
size: -
CDR3: CASSDPAGNSPGYTF
DNA: TGTGCCAGCAGTGACCCGGCAGGGAACTCCCCTGGCTACACCTTC

D: -
V: TRBV30
J: TRBJ1-3
size: few
CDR3: CAWRGLANTIYF
DNA: TGTGCCTGGAGGGGATTAGCAAACACCATATATTTT

D: TRBD1
V: TRBV11-2
J: TRBJ2-2
size: -
CDR3: CASSSLDRAHTGELFF
DNA: TGTGCCAGCAGCTCCCTTGACAGGGCGCACACCGGGGAGCTGTTTTTT

D: TRBD2
V: TRBV2
J: TRBJ2-7
size: -
CDR3: CASSVLAGDHTGDF
DNA: TGTGCCAGCAGCGTACTAGCGGGGGACCACACTGGGGACTTC

D: -
V: TRBV9
J: TRBJ2-1
size: few
CDR3: CASSERLGGRSNEQFF
DNA: TGTGCCAGCAGCGAACGGCTCGGGGGGCGGAGTAATGAGCAGTTCTTC

D: TRBD2
V: TRBV5-1
J: TRBJ2-5
size: few
CDR3: CASSLGLAQETQYF
DNA: TGCGCCAGCAGCTTGGGACTAGCCCAAGAGACCCAGTACTTC

D: -
V: TRBV5-4
J: TRBJ2-5
size: few
CDR3: CASSLGPYQETQYF
DNA: TGTGCCAGCAGCTTGGGGCCATACCAAGAGACCCAGTACTTC

D: TRBD2
V: TRBV5-6
J: TRBJ2-1
size: -
CDR3: CASRGGTSGNNEQFF
DNA: TGTGCCAGCAGAGGAGGGACTAGCGGGAACAATGAGCAGTTCTTC

D: -
V: TRBV7-8
J: TRBJ2-7
size: -
CDR3: CASSFAREKQYF
DNA: TGTGCCAGCAGCTTTGCCAGGGAGAAGCAGTACTTC

D: -
V: TRBV6-5
J: TRBJ2-4
size: few
CDR3: CASSPRGAKNIQYF
DNA: TGTGCCAGCAGCCCCCGCGGGGCCAAAAACATTCAGTACTTC

D: TRBD1
V: TRBV27
J: TRBJ2-3
size: -
CDR3: CASSLRDRVTDTQYF
DNA: TGTGCCAGCAGTTTAAGGGACAGAGTCACAGATACGCAGTATTTT

D: -
V: TRBV9
J: TRBJ1-2
size: -
CDR3: CASSVVDGIYGYTF
DNA: TGTGCCAGCAGCGTAGTGGACGGGATCTATGGCTACACCTTC

D: -
V: TRBV6-5
J: TRBJ2-3
size: few
CDR3: CASSYHRGTDTQYF
DNA: TGTGCCAGCAGTTACCATAGGGGCACAGATACGCAGTATTTT

D: -
V: TRBV27
J: TRBJ1-1
size: few
CDR3: CASSPEPGWKSTEAFF
DNA: TGTGCCAGCAGCCCCGAGCCAGGGTGGAAGAGCACTGAAGCTTTCTTT

D: TRBD1
V: TRBV2
J: TRBJ2-7
size: few
CDR3: CASAQTGGASRKYF
DNA: TGTGCCAGCGCGCAAACAGGGGGCGCGTCAAGGAAGTACTTC

D: -
V: TRBV4-1
J: TRBJ2-5
size: -
CDR3: CASSQDRGGPKTQYF
DNA: TGCGCCAGCAGCCAAGATCGGGGCGGCCCCAAGACCCAGTACTTC

D: -
V: TRBV18
J: TRBJ1-1
size: -
CDR3: CASSPQGYTEAFF
DNA: TGTGCCAGCTCACCACAGGGATACACTGAAGCTTTCTTT

D: -
V: TRBV14
J: TRBJ2-1
size: -
CDR3: CASSAAYNEQFF
DNA: TGTGCCAGCAGCGCCGCCTACAATGAGCAGTTCTTC